The following is a T cell receptor beta chain sequence with its context. The sample is drawn from a study of blood T cell repertoires in COVID-19. The overall study: The United States, Italy and Spain were the sources of the acute and convalescent COVID-19 samples. From T cells, B-cell-depleted T cells, or PBMCs came the material, which was cDNA or gDNA.

This CDR3 spans 15 amino acids. Germline-derived CDR1 and CDR2 are SNHLY and FYNNEI. The V end lost 4 bases, the J end lost 3 bases, and 12 bases lay between the germline ends. Profiling relied on immunoSEQ multiplex PCR, and the TCRdb table lists in-frame clones only, not all of them. The table records roughly 150,000 clones, approximately 82% of them present only once. V gene TRBV2 combines with J gene TRBJ1-4; possibly TRBD1 for D (6 bases). The sequenced sample was peripheral blood. This clonotype originated in a woman between 65 and 79 years old who had recovered from COVID-19. Here the CDR3 DNA reads TGTGCCAGCAGTGGGGGGCTGGGTTCTAATGAAAAACTGTTTTTT. It specifies CASSGGLGSNEKLFF.